The 11 T cell receptor beta chains reported below all come from one sample, sequenced in a study of shared clonotypes between healthy human individuals. As defined, naive CD8 cells were CD45RO-negative and positively selected for CCR7, with terminally differentiated effector memory CD45RA+ cells excluded. This table comes from immunoSEQ multiplex PCR, and its TCRdb copy is limited to in-frame clones, with some not included. The sample holds about 2.1 million clones, over 85% seen once. Sequenced material: naive CD8+ T cells from PBMCs. The receptors come from a man younger than 35 in good health. Some clones in this sample may be carry-over from other donors' samples.

The chain joins TRBV27 to TRBJ1-1; weak D call: TRBD1 (5 bases). The CDR3 sequence is 13 residues long. The V end was cut by 7 bases, the J end by 5 bases, with 14 bases between. The germline V gene encodes CDR1 MNHEY and CDR2 SMNVEV (reference sequence). In DNA form, the CDR3 reads TGTGCCAGCACCCTCGCGAGGGGTACTGAAGCTTTCTTT. This gives the protein CASTLARGTEAFF.

This clone came up a few times. The chain employs TRBV5-1 and TRBJ1-1; no definite D call. This CDR3 has 14 amino acids. V was trimmed by 2 bases and J by 5 bases, leaving 13 bases between them. Germline V gene data show CDR1 as SGHRS and CDR2 as YFSETQ. CDR3 region: CASSFFSASTEAFF. The CDR3 DNA reads as TGCGCCAGCAGCTTTTTTAGTGCGAGTACTGAAGCTTTCTTT.

This chain connects TRBV21-1 to TRBJ1-3; TRBD1, the table's D call, was not compared with the DNA. TRBV21-1 is shown as a pseudogene. The CDR3 spans 12 residues. The DNA of the CDR3 is TGTGCCAGCACCGGAAACAGGAACACCATATATTTT. Amino acid sequence: CASTGNRNTIYF.

The V call is TRBV4-2, the J call TRBJ1-5, with D hard to call. This CDR3 spans 12 amino acids. Germline V gives CDR1 LGHNA, CDR2 YNFKEQ. The germline V and J ends were trimmed by 0 bases and 7 bases, with 4 bases remaining between them. Here the CDR3 DNA reads TGTGCCAGCAGCCAAGATTCCCAGCCCCAGCATTTT. Its protein product is CASSQDSQPQHF.

The chain joins TRBV6-5 to TRBJ2-5; a possible D gene is TRBD2 (5 bases). The CDR3 has 16 amino acids. Trimming removed 2 bases from V and 7 bases from J, with 20 bases in between. The germline gives CDR1 MNHEY, CDR2 SVGAGI. CDR3 nucleotides: TGTGCCAGCAGTTACAATGGTCAAGAGGGCGAAGGGACCCAGTACTTC. Its translation is CASSYNGQEGEGTQYF.

This chain links TRBV5-6 with TRBJ2-5, with D possibly being TRBD1 (5 bases). The better agreement between TRBJ2-7 and the DNA end casts doubt on the J call. Looked up from germline, CDR1 is SGHDT and CDR2 is YYEEEE. The length of the CDR3 is 15 residues. CDR3 amino acids: CASSLGVSRVNEQYF. For the CDR3, the DNA is TGTGCCAGCAGCTTGGGGGTGTCCAGGGTGAACGAGCAGTACTTC.

The chain recombines TRBV28 with TRBJ2-7; 8 nucleotides align to TRBD2. The CDR3 is 16 amino acids. Germline V lookup: CDR1 MDHEN, CDR2 SYDVKM. Losses at the gene ends were 6 bases for V and 2 bases for J; bases not matched to a gene: 12. The CDR3 loop reads CASSRPGGSGTYEQYF. CDR3 nucleotides: TGTGCCAGCAGCCGGCCGGGGGGTAGCGGGACCTACGAGCAGTACTTC.

This chain links TRBV7-9 with TRBJ1-3; D remains ambiguous. CDR1 and CDR2 from the germline V gene are SEHNR and FQNEAQ (reference sequence). The V and J ends lost 6 bases and 0 bases respectively, with 12 bases between them. The CDR3 is 15 amino acids. CDR3 DNA sequence: TGTGCCAGCAGTCGTAACGGTATCTCTGGAAACACCATATATTTT. Residues: CASSRNGISGNTIYF. The full variable domain, completed using reference TRBV7-9 and TRBJ1-3, is DTGVSQNPRHKITKRGQNVTFRCDPISEHNRLYWYRQTLGQGPEFLTYFQNEAQLEKSRLLSDRFSAERPKGSFSTLEIQRTEQGDSAMYLCASSRNGISGNTIYFGEGSWLTVV.

Turning to this clone: The same CDR3 also results from other DNA sequences found in this sample. V and J are TRBV7-9 and TRBJ2-7; D is perhaps TRBD1 (6 bases). The CDR3 is made up of 14 amino acids. CDR1 is SEHNR and CDR2 is FQNEAQ in the germline V gene (reference sequence). Trimming stripped 5 bases from V and 2 bases from J, with 13 bases between. The CDR3 DNA is TGTGCCAGCAGCCCGCGGACAGATCCCTACGAGCAGTACTTC. Amino acids: CASSPRTDPYEQYF.

V gene TRBV9 combines with J gene TRBJ1-2; maybe TRBD1 (5 bases). The V end lost 4 bases, the J end lost 2 bases, and 15 bases lay between the germline ends. CDR1 SGDLS and CDR2 YYNGEE come from the germline V gene. This CDR3 has 15 residues. The CDR3 sequence is CASSSRGTGNYGYTF. The CDR3 coding sequence is TGTGCCAGCAGCAGCAGAGGGACGGGGAACTATGGCTACACCTTC.

As concerns this clone: The same CDR3 also results from other DNA sequences found in this sample. The rearrangement uses TRBV19 and TRBJ2-1, with a tentative D call TRBD2 (5 bases). Germline assignment: CDR1 LNHDA and CDR2 SQIVND (reference sequence). With 3 bases removed from V and 4 bases from J, the gap between germline ends came to 13 bases. The CDR3 contains 15 residues. CDR3 sequence: CASSISPGGYNEQFF. DNA for the CDR3: TGTGCCAGTAGTATTTCCCCCGGCGGGTACAATGAGCAGTTCTTC.